The 17 T cell receptor beta chains below come from one sample, sequenced in a study of T cell repertoires in cytomegalovirus infection. TCRdb called the reads again in MiXCR, with one record for every CDR3 protein. The data show more than 150,000 distinct CDR3 sequences, about 20% seen once. Material for sequencing was PBMCs. These TCRs come from a human donor in good health (CMV status not recorded). Some clones in this sample may be carry-over from other donors' samples.

The CDR3 region has the DNA TGCGCCAGCAGCTCTCCGGGGACGGTGGATGGCTACACCTTC. Its translation: CASSSPGTVDGYTF. The chain recombines TRBV5-1 with TRBJ1-2, with a possible D match to TRBD1 (5 bases). V was shortened by 3 bases and J by 6 bases, with 15 bases between the two germline ends. Germline CDR1 is SGHRS and CDR2 is YFSETQ. CDR3 length: 14 amino acids.

This clonotype was counted a few times. The CDR3, as DNA: TGTGCCAGCAGCTCAGTGGGCAGGGGGTCGCCAGATACGCAGTATTTT. It encodes CASSSVGRGSPDTQYF. The gene calls are TRBV7-9 and TRBJ2-3, with 7 bases that match TRBD1. The CDR3 has 16 residues. Germline CDR1 reads SEHNR; CDR2 reads FQNEAQ (reference sequence). Trimming cost V 4 bases and J 4 bases; bases outside gene matches: 11.

A few counts support this clonotype. V gene TRBV5-1 combines with J gene TRBJ1-1; possible D gene TRBD1, 6 bases. Germline V gene sequence: CDR1 SGHRS, CDR2 YFSETQ. Trimming shortened V by 0 bases and J by 11 bases, and 17 bases separated the two germline ends. The CDR3 loop spans 14 amino acids. CDR3 protein: CASSLDRALVGAFF. The DNA for the CDR3 is TGCGCCAGCAGCTTGGACAGGGCTCTAGTTGGGGCTTTCTTT.

This clonotype was observed a few times. This rearrangement joins TRBV7-8 to TRBJ2-4, with a possible D match to TRBD2 (6 bases). The ends were cut back, 0 bases at V and 15 bases at J, with 15 bases in the middle. The CDR3 is 13 amino acids. Germline CDR1 reads SGHVS; CDR2 reads FQNEAQ. CDR3 coding DNA: TGTGCCAGCAGCTTAGCGGTTGAGGCGGGGAGGTACTTC. Its protein is CASSLAVEAGRYF.

Ten or more counts support this clonotype. The junction departs from the called germline gene at one end, perhaps through a read error. The chain uses TRBV4-3 and TRBJ2-4; D is undetermined. Germline V CDR1 and CDR2: LGHNA, YSLEER. CDR3 length: 13 amino acids. CDR3 sequence (DNA): TGCGCCAGCAGCCAAGATCGTCAAACAGAACGGCACTTC. Residues: CASSQDRQTERHF.

This clonotype was recorded a few times. This chain joins TRBV7-8 and TRBJ2-3; tentatively, D is TRBD2 (5 bases). The CDR3 is made up of 12 amino acids. Trimming shortened V by 7 bases and J by 5 bases, and 10 bases separated the two germline ends. Germline CDR1 is SGHVS and CDR2 is FQNEAQ. CDR3 in amino acids: CASTEEGDTQYF. The CDR3 DNA reads TGTGCCAGCACCGAAGAGGGAGATACGCAGTATTTT.

This clonotype showed up many times. The gene calls are TRBV29-1 and TRBJ2-3, with 9 positions matching TRBD1. The CDR3 has 14 residues. V was clipped by 5 bases and J by 4 bases; unmatched bases: 7. Per the germline V gene, CDR1 is SQVTM and CDR2 is ANQGSEA. Here the CDR3 reads CSVKTGGFSDTQYF. CDR3 DNA sequence: TGCAGCGTTAAAACAGGGGGCTTTTCAGATACGCAGTATTTT.

This clonotype occurred many times. This sequence joins TRBV6-2 or TRBV6-3 and TRBJ2-1; 8 bases map to TRBD1. CDR3 length: 18 residues. The germline gives CDR1 MNHEY, CDR2 SVGEGT. Unmatched junction bases numbered 15, after V lost 2 bases and J lost 6 bases. This chain's CDR3 is CASSYHPGGAHSTNEQFF. Written as DNA, the CDR3 is TGTGCCAGCAGTTACCACCCAGGGGGCGCCCACTCCACCAATGAGCAGTTCTTC.

This clonotype was detected a few times. The genes are TRBV7-6 and TRBJ2-2; the D is unclear. Trimming took off 10 bases at V and 1 base at J, with 16 bases between the two ends. There are 15 residues in the CDR3. Germline V CDR1 and CDR2: SGHVS, FNYEAQ. CDR3 sequence: CATKVRPGNTGELFF. For the CDR3, the DNA is TGTGCCACAAAAGTCAGGCCAGGGAACACCGGGGAGCTGTTTTTT. The full variable domain, in which reference TRBV7-6 and TRBJ2-2 provide the parts outside the CDR3, is GAGVSQSPRYKVTKRGQDVALRCDPISGHVSLYWYRQALGQGPEFLTYFNYEAQQDKSGLPNDRFSAERPEGSISTLTIQRTEQRDSAMYRCATKVRPGNTGELFFGEGSRLTVL.

This chain connects TRBV2 to TRBJ1-6; D is ambiguous. Germline CDR1 is SNHLY and CDR2 is FYNNEI. CDR3 size: 16 residues. V lost 1 base and J lost 0, with 7 bases in between. CDR3 DNA sequence: TGTGCCAGCAGTGAAGGGAGGGTCTCCTATAATTCACCCCTCCACTTT. Protein product: CASSEGRVSYNSPLHF.

At least ten counts were recorded for this clonotype. The chain combines TRBV7-9 with TRBJ2-1; D possibly corresponds to TRBD1 (6 bases). The length of the CDR3 is 20 residues. The germline V gene encodes CDR1 SEHNR and CDR2 FQNEAQ (reference sequence). V was cut by 5 bases and J by 0 bases, with 26 bases left in between. As DNA, the CDR3 is TGTGCCAGCAGCCGGGCTCCCACGACAGGTCCGACTCCCTCCTACAATGAGCAGTTCTTC. The encoded protein is CASSRAPTTGPTPSYNEQFF.

This clonotype was seen ten or more times. V usage is TRBV14 and J usage is TRBJ2-7; TRBD2 agrees at 8 bases. V was pared by 4 bases and J by 4 bases, with 6 bases of the junction left unmatched. CDR1 and CDR2 (germline): SGHDN, FVKESK. This CDR3 region has 14 residues. Here the CDR3 reads CASSPTGGMYEQYF. The CDR3 bases are TGTGCCAGCAGCCCAACGGGAGGGATGTACGAGCAGTACTTC.

The sample holds a few counts of this clonotype. The J gene is TRBJ2-3, the V gene TRBV12-3 or TRBV12-4, with D possibly being TRBD1 (6 bases). V lost 3 bases and J 0 bases, leaving 22 bases between the germline ends. This CDR3 contains 19 residues. The CDR3 loop is CASSLRGISYPPSTDTQYF. DNA of the CDR3: TGTGCCAGCAGTTTGAGGGGGATATCATATCCCCCTAGCACAGATACGCAGTATTTT.

The chain combines TRBV7-8 with TRBJ1-5; D gene uncertain. The germline CDR1 and CDR2 sequences are SGHVS and FQNEAQ. The CDR3 covers 13 residues. The V end was cut by 5 bases, the J end by 6 bases, with 11 bases between. Written as DNA, the CDR3 is TGTGCCAGCAGCCTTCGTAGAGTTCAGCCCCAGCATTTT. Protein sequence: CASSLRRVQPQHF.

The chain carries TRBV5-1 and TRBJ1-5, with a possible D match to TRBD1 (5 bases). V was cut by 2 bases and J by 2 bases, with 11 bases left in between. Germline V lookup: CDR1 SGHRS, CDR2 YFSETQ. CDR3 length: 15 residues. Here the CDR3 reads CASSLLGGGNQPQHF. Here the CDR3 DNA reads TGCGCCAGCAGCTTACTTGGGGGTGGCAATCAGCCCCAGCATTTT.

There are many counts of this clonotype. The chain links TRBV7-2 to TRBJ2-3; a weak D match, TRBD2 (5 bases). The V gene's germline CDR1 is SGHTA and CDR2 FQGNSA. Trimming removed 2 bases from V and 4 bases from J, with 19 bases in between. This CDR3 is built from 17 residues. The CDR3 region is CASSLSPASSIADTQYF. CDR3 DNA: TGTGCCAGCAGCTTATCCCCCGCTAGCTCGATCGCAGATACGCAGTATTTT.

In regard to this clonotype: The junction departs from the called germline gene at one end, perhaps through a read error. This sequence joins TRBV7-2 and TRBJ2-7; D is unclear. Germline values: CDR1 SGHTA, CDR2 FQGNSA. CDR3 size: 13 residues. The CDR3 reads CASSLAGRYEQCF. The CDR3 DNA reads as TGTGCCAGCAGCTTAGCGGGTAGATACGAGCAGTGCTTC.